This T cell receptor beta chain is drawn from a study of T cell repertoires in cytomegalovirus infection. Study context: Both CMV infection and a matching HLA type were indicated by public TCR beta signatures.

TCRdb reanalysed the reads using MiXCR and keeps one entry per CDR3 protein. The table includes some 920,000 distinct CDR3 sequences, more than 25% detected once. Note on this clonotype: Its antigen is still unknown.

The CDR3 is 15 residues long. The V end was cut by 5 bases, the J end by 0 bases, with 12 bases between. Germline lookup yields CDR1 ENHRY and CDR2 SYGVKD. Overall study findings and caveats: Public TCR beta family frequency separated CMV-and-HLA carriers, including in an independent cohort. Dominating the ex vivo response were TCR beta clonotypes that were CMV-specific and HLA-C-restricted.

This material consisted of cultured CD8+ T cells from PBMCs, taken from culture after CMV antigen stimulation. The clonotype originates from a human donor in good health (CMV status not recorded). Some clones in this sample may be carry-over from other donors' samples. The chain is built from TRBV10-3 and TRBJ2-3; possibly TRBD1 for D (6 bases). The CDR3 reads CAISREGQSTDTQYF. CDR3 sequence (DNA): TGTGCCATCAGTAGAGAAGGACAGAGCACAGATACGCAGTATTTT.